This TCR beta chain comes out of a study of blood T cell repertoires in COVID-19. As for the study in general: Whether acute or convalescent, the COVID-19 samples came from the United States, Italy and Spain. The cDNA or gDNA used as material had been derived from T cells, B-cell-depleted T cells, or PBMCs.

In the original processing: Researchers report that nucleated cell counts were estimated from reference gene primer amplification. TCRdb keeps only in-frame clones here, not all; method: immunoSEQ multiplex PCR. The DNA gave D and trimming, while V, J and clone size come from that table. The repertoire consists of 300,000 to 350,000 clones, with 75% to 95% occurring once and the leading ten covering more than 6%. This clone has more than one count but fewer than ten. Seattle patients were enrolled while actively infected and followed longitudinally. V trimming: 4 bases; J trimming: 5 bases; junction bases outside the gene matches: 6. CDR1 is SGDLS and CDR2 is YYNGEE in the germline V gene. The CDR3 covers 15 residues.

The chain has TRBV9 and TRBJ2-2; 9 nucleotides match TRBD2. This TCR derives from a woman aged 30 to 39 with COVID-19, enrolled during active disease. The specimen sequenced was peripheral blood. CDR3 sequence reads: CASSSAGGGTGELFF. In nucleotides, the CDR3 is TGTGCCAGCAGCTCAGCGGGAGGTGGGACCGGGGAGCTGTTTTTT.